The 10 T cell receptor beta chains presented below share a single source sample, sequenced in a study of blood T cells in healthy people across ages. PCR was performed a second time for about 7 to 11 cycles using a sample-barcoded 5' primer and a J-beta primer mix. TCRdb fed the 5' RACE reads into MiXCR, producing one record per CDR3 protein. The table has about 570,000 distinct CDR3 sequences, 25% to 30% seen once. Sequences were obtained from blood. These receptors were taken from a woman between 65 and 79 years old in good health.

J is TRBJ1-4 and V is TRBV20-1; D is possibly TRBD1 (5 bases). The CDR3 loop spans 16 amino acids. Looked up from germline, CDR1 is DFQATT and CDR2 is SNEGSKA (reference sequence). V was trimmed by 0 bases and J by 10 bases, leaving 21 bases between them. DNA of the CDR3: TGCAGTGCTAGAGATTTCGCGGACAAACAGTGGGGAAAACTGTTTTTT. This translates into CSARDFADKQWGKLFF.

This rearrangement joins TRBV20-1 to TRBJ2-7; 16 bases agree with TRBD2. The DNA end is more similar to TRBJ2-1, so the J call may be wrong. Germline V lookup: CDR1 DFQATT, CDR2 SNEGSKA (reference sequence). CDR3 length: 14 amino acids. The CDR3, as DNA: TGCAGTGCCGGGACTAGCGGGGGGGACAATGAGCAGTTCTTC. Protein: CSAGTSGGDNEQFF.

This clonotype has more than one count but fewer than ten. This sequence joins TRBV9 and TRBJ1-2, with unresolved D. The V end lost 3 bases, the J end lost 4 bases, and 10 bases lay between the germline ends. CDR1 SGDLS and CDR2 YYNGEE come from the germline V gene. This CDR3 spans 13 amino acids. The CDR3 sequence: CASSAADLYGYTF. In nucleotides, the CDR3 is TGTGCCAGCAGCGCCGCGGACCTCTATGGCTACACCTTC.

This clonotype has only a few counts. Mismatch with germline at one junction end may stem from a read error. This sequence joins TRBV7-8 and TRBJ2-1; D is unclear. This CDR3 is built from 15 residues. The germline CDR1 and CDR2 sequences are SGHVS and FQNEAQ. CDR3 sequence reads: CASSLGLDSYNERFF. CDR3 nucleotide sequence: TGTGCCAGCAGCTTAGGCCTAGATAGTTACAATGAGCGGTTCTTC.

This clonotype was counted once. The J gene is TRBJ2-3, the V gene TRBV2; possible D gene TRBD2, 6 bases. This CDR3 has 12 amino acids. Germline loops: CDR1 SNHLY, CDR2 FYNNEI. V was shortened by 7 bases and J by 5 bases, with 10 bases between the two germline ends. DNA of the CDR3: TGTGCCAGCAAGCCGGAGGGAGATACGCAGTATTTT. Protein: CASKPEGDTQYF. Supplemented by reference TRBV2 and TRBJ2-3, the full variable domain reads EPEVTQTPSHQVTQMGQEVILRCVPISNHLYFYWYRQILGQKVEFLVSFYNNEISEKSEIFDDQFSVERPDGSNFTLKIRSTKLEDSAMYFCASKPEGDTQYFGPGTRLTVL.

This chain connects TRBV7-8 to TRBJ2-7; 15 nucleotides agree with TRBD2. CDR3 size: 16 residues. Losses at the gene ends were 7 bases for V and 4 bases for J; bases not matched to a gene: 8. From germline, CDR1 is SGHVS and CDR2 FQNEAQ. CDR3 sequence: CASIHGTSGGRYEQYF. CDR3 sequence (DNA): TGTGCCAGCATCCACGGGACTAGCGGGGGGAGGTACGAGCAGTACTTC.

This clonotype was recorded a few times. The V and J genes are TRBV20-1 and TRBJ1-6, with 7 bases aligning to TRBD1. V was pared by 3 bases and J by 15 bases, with 14 bases of the junction left unmatched. The CDR3 spans 14 residues. Germline CDR1 reads DFQATT; CDR2 reads SNEGSKA (reference sequence). CDR3 sequence: CSASSPGGRGNLHF. CDR3 sequence (DNA): TGCAGTGCTAGCTCCCCTGGGGGCAGGGGGAACCTCCACTTT.

In DNA form, the CDR3 reads TGTGCCAGCAGCTTGAGCGACAGAAGCGAGCAGTACTTC. Residues: CASSLSDRSEQYF. The chain has TRBV7-3 and TRBJ2-5; maybe TRBD1 (5 bases). The DNA end is more similar to TRBJ2-7, so the J call may be wrong. The CDR3 spans 13 residues. The V gene's germline CDR1 is SGHTA and CDR2 FQGTGA.

In its sample, this clonotype was seen a few times. V is TRBV7-2 and J is TRBJ1-2, with TRBD1 matching over 9 bases. With V trimmed by 4 bases and J by 4 bases, 4 bases remained unmatched. The CDR3 consists of 14 residues. Germline V gene data show CDR1 as SGHTA and CDR2 as FQGNSA. The DNA of the CDR3 is TGTGCCAGCAGCTGGGGACAGGGTGGCTATGGCTACACCTTC. It is translated as CASSWGQGGYGYTF. Filled out from reference TRBV7-2 and TRBJ1-2, the complete variable domain reads GAGVSQSPSNKVTEKGKDVELRCDPISGHTALYWYRQSLGQGLEFLIYFQGNSAPDKSGLPSDRFSAERTGGSVSTLTIQRTQQEDSAVYLCASSWGQGGYGYTFGSGTRLTVV.

In its sample, this clonotype was seen a few times. CDR3 sequence: CASSQELAGGPRLVQYF. The CDR3 DNA sequence: TGTGCCAGCAGCCAAGAGTTAGCGGGGGGCCCAAGGTTGGTCCAGTACTTC. V usage is TRBV3-1 and J usage is TRBJ2-5, with 10 nucleotides matching TRBD2. V trimming: 0 bases; J trimming: 10 bases; junction bases outside the gene matches: 14. Germline V lookup: CDR1 LGHDT, CDR2 YNNKEL (reference sequence). The CDR3 is 17 residues long.